These 29 T cell receptor beta chains were all obtained from the same sample, sequenced in a study of PD-L1 blockade in urothelial cancer. Clones were read by immunoSEQ multiplex PCR, and TCRdb kept only the in-frame ones, dropping some. The sample lists 12,000 to 15,000 clones, around nine tenths occurring once. The sample consisted of PBMCs, taken around atezolizumab (anti-PD-L1) treatment. These receptors all stem from an older man with urothelial cancer.

The CDR3 bases are TGTGCCAGCCACAGCAGGCCTGTCCACGAGCAGTACTTC. Residues: CASHSRPVHEQYF. The J gene is TRBJ2-7, the V gene TRBV9; D remains unclear. The CDR3 sequence is 13 residues long. Germline CDR1 is SGDLS and CDR2 is YYNGEE. V was cut by 7 bases and J by 5 bases, with 16 bases left in between.

This sequence joins TRBV2 and TRBJ1-5; D gene unclear. The V end lost 2 bases, the J end lost 7 bases, and 21 bases lay between the germline ends. CDR1 SNHLY and CDR2 FYNNEI come from the germline V gene. This CDR3 is built from 17 residues. The CDR3 loop is CASSEYWSPHYNQPQHF. Written as DNA, the CDR3 is TGTGCCAGCAGTGAATATTGGTCGCCACACTATAACCAGCCCCAGCATTTT. The full variable domain, its missing parts supplied by reference TRBV2 and TRBJ1-5, is EPEVTQTPSHQVTQMGQEVILRCVPISNHLYFYWYRQILGQKVEFLVSFYNNEISEKSEIFDDQFSVERPDGSNFTLKIRSTKLEDSAMYFCASSEYWSPHYNQPQHFGDGTRLSIL.

This chain joins TRBV7-9 and TRBJ1-1; weak D call: TRBD1 (6 bases). There are 14 residues in the CDR3. Germline lookup yields CDR1 SEHNR and CDR2 FQNEAQ (reference sequence). The germline V and J ends were trimmed by 1 base and 11 bases, with 17 bases remaining between them. The CDR3 bases are TGTGCCAGCAGCTTAGGGGAATTACAGGGTCAGGCTTTCTTT. Encoded protein: CASSLGELQGQAFF.

The chain couples TRBV5-1 to TRBJ2-2, with 7 nucleotides matching TRBD1. The CDR3 extends over 15 amino acids. With V trimmed by 2 bases and J by 0 bases, 1 base remained unmatched. CDR1 is SGHRS and CDR2 is YFSETQ in the germline V gene. CDR3 sequence (DNA): TGCGCCAGCAGCTTAACAGGGGCGAACACCGGGGAGCTGTTTTTT. Its protein product is CASSLTGANTGELFF.

V gene TRBV2 combines with J gene TRBJ2-1; 8 bases match TRBD2. The CDR3 totals 15 residues. V lost 3 bases and J lost 5; bases outside the gene matches: 6. CDR1 SNHLY and CDR2 FYNNEI come from the germline V gene. CDR3 residues: CASSEAGGLNNEQFF. The DNA for the CDR3 is TGTGCCAGCAGTGAGGCGGGGGGTCTGAACAATGAGCAGTTCTTC.

The CDR3 spells CAWSGGTGGMGEQFF. The DNA for the CDR3 is TGTGCCTGGAGTGGGGGGACAGGGGGCATGGGAGAGCAGTTCTTC. The chain links TRBV30 to TRBJ2-1; the match to TRBD1 covers 12 bases. Trimming removed 1 base from V and 10 bases from J; junction bases left unmatched: 8. The CDR3 runs to 15 residues. Germline V gene sequence: CDR1 GTSNPN, CDR2 SVGIG (reference sequence).

The chain recombines TRBV19 with TRBJ2-7, with TRBD2 as a possible D gene (7 bases). CDR3 length equals 13 residues. V lost 6 bases, J lost 5 bases, and 14 bases lay in between. Germline V lookup: CDR1 LNHDA, CDR2 SQIVND (reference sequence). In DNA form, the CDR3 reads TGTGCCAGTAGCCGCGGGGGCCCCGACGAGCAGTACTTC. Protein product: CASSRGGPDEQYF.

This sequence joins TRBV6-4 and TRBJ2-1, with 10 bases matching TRBD2. Germline V gene sequence: CDR1 MRHNA, CDR2 SNTAGT. The CDR3 runs to 14 residues. Trimming cost V 6 bases and J 7 bases; bases outside gene matches: 6. The CDR3 reads CASRERGGLNEQFF. In DNA, the CDR3 is TGTGCCAGCAGGGAGCGGGGGGGCTTGAATGAGCAGTTCTTC.

This sequence joins TRBV6-4 and TRBJ2-1; weak D call: TRBD1 (7 bases). This CDR3 comprises 14 residues. Trimming removed 4 bases from V and 10 bases from J, with 17 bases in between. Germline CDR1 reads MRHNA; CDR2 reads SNTAGT. The CDR3 spells CASSVGAGGGEQFF. The CDR3 nucleotides read TGTGCCAGCAGTGTGGGAGCAGGGGGAGGCGAGCAGTTCTTC.

The DNA for the CDR3 is TGTGCCAGCTCACCAGGGAGCTCCTACGAGCAGTACTTC. Translation gives CASSPGSSYEQYF. The V call is TRBV18, the J call TRBJ2-7, with D maybe TRBD2 (5 bases). The CDR3 is 13 residues long. Germline V lookup: CDR1 KGHSH, CDR2 LQKENI. Between the trimmed V and J ends, which lost 2 bases and 0 bases, there was a span of 5 bases.

The chain combines TRBV7-2 with TRBJ2-7, with no clear D. Trimming removed 3 bases from V and 4 bases from J, with 4 bases in between. CDR1 and CDR2 (germline): SGHTA, FQGNSA. This CDR3 is 11 amino acids long. CDR3 coding DNA: TGTGCCAGCAGCTTCCGTTACGAGCAGTACTTC. The encoded protein is CASSFRYEQYF.

The V and J genes are TRBV6-1 and TRBJ2-5; 7 nucleotides match TRBD2. The CDR3 runs 15 residues. Looked up from germline, CDR1 is MNHNS and CDR2 is SASEGT. Trimming took 3 bases from V and 5 from J; bases not matched to a gene: 9. DNA of the CDR3: TGTGCCAGCAGTGAGTCTCGGGGGGACGGGGAGACCCAGTACTTC. Protein product: CASSESRGDGETQYF.

The chain joins TRBV7-2 to TRBJ1-3; D is undetermined. CDR3 length: 16 residues. The V and J ends lost 7 bases and 0 bases respectively, with 16 bases between them. Germline V lookup: CDR1 SGHTA, CDR2 FQGNSA. CDR3 sequence: CASTPQSGFSGNTIYF. CDR3 DNA sequence: TGTGCCAGCACCCCCCAGAGCGGCTTCTCTGGAAACACCATATATTTT. Combining the CDR3 with reference TRBV7-2 and TRBJ1-3 gives the whole variable domain GAGVSQSPSNKVTEKGKDVELRCDPISGHTALYWYRQSLGQGLEFLIYFQGNSAPDKSGLPSDRFSAERTGGSVSTLTIQRTQQEDSAVYLCASTPQSGFSGNTIYFGEGSWLTVV.

CDR3 protein: CASSLGGDSSYEQYF. The CDR3 bases are TGTGCCAGCAGCTTAGGGGGGGACAGCTCCTACGAGCAGTACTTC. The rearrangement uses TRBV7-9 and TRBJ2-7; tentatively, D is TRBD1 (7 bases). The germline CDR1 and CDR2 sequences are SEHNR and FQNEAQ (reference sequence). Trimming removed 1 base from V and 0 bases from J, with 10 bases in between. This CDR3 is built from 15 residues.

The chain has TRBV5-4 and TRBJ2-1; 11 bases match TRBD2. V shed 0 bases, J shed 7 bases, and the junction held 6 bases outside the gene matches. The CDR3 has 16 amino acids. The germline CDR1 and CDR2 sequences are SGHNT and YYREEE (reference sequence). The CDR3 DNA reads TGTGCCAGCAGCTTGGGTTGGTCTAGCGGGGGGAATGAGCAGTTCTTC. This gives the protein CASSLGWSSGGNEQFF.

This chain joins TRBV28 and TRBJ2-1, with D hard to call. Germline-derived CDR1 and CDR2 are MDHEN and SYDVKM. V was cut by 3 bases and J by 2 bases, with 17 bases left in between. The CDR3 sequence is 17 residues long. CDR3 coding DNA: TGTGCCAGCAGTTTTCAGGCACAAAAACGCACCTACAATGAGCAGTTCTTC. This sequence encodes CASSFQAQKRTYNEQFF.

This clone is deemed large (0.1 to 1%). V usage is TRBV6-6 and J usage is TRBJ2-5; D is undetermined. Trimming shortened V by 5 bases and J by 0 bases, and 7 bases separated the two germline ends. Germline assignment: CDR1 MNHNY and CDR2 SVGAGI (reference sequence). The CDR3 runs to 13 residues. The CDR3 region is CASSPSYQETQYF. The CDR3 region has the DNA TGTGCCAGCAGTCCCTCCTACCAAGAGACCCAGTACTTC.

The chain carries TRBV2 and TRBJ2-7; 10 bases agree with TRBD1. The ends lost 6 bases at V and 3 bases at J; junction bases unmatched: 8. Germline V gene data show CDR1 as SNHLY and CDR2 as FYNNEI. The CDR3 consists of 15 residues. CDR3 nucleotide sequence: TGTGCCAGCAGGACAGGGGGCCTCCAGATCTACGAGCAGTACTTC. The encoded protein is CASRTGGLQIYEQYF.

The chain has TRBV5-1 and TRBJ2-1; 11 bases fit TRBD2. Trimming at V came to 4 bases and at J to 6 bases, leaving 6 bases not matched to a gene. This CDR3 is 15 amino acids long. CDR1 and CDR2 (germline): SGHRS, YFSETQ. CDR3 loop: CASSDTSGGRNEQFF. The CDR3 DNA reads TGCGCCAGCAGCGATACTAGCGGGGGCCGCAATGAGCAGTTCTTC.

The chain combines TRBV4-2 with TRBJ2-7; weak D call: TRBD1 (5 bases). The V gene's germline CDR1 is LGHNA and CDR2 YNFKEQ. The V end was cut by 2 bases, the J end by 3 bases, with 5 bases between. The CDR3 runs to 12 residues. CDR3 residues: CASSQTGYEQYF. For the CDR3, the DNA is TGTGCCAGCAGCCAAACAGGCTACGAGCAGTACTTC.

This chain uses TRBV27 with TRBJ1-1; no definite D call. Germline values: CDR1 MNHEY, CDR2 SMNVEV (reference sequence). The length of the CDR3 is 13 residues. V shed 4 bases and J shed 5 bases, with 11 bases lying between them. CDR3 loop: CASSYAVGTEAFF. DNA for the CDR3: TGTGCCAGCAGTTACGCGGTCGGGACTGAAGCTTTCTTT.

The V gene is TRBV4-1, the J gene TRBJ1-4; 7 bases are a match to TRBD1. Looked up from germline, CDR1 is MGHRA and CDR2 is YSYEKL. CDR3 length: 15 amino acids. Germline trimming cut 2 bases from V and 1 base from J; bases unmatched to any gene: 1. CDR3 residues: CASSQPGGTNEKLFF. As DNA, the CDR3 is TGCGCCAGCAGCCAACCAGGGGGAACTAATGAAAAACTGTTTTTT.

The rearrangement uses TRBV30 and TRBJ2-1; perhaps TRBD1 as D (6 bases). The CDR3 runs 13 residues. Trimming removed 2 bases at V and 10 bases at J, with 15 bases between. The germline V gene has CDR1 GTSNPN and CDR2 SVGIG (reference sequence). DNA for the CDR3: TGTGCCTGGAGTCCCTACAGGGATGGGGAGCAGTTCTTC. Its protein is CAWSPYRDGEQFF.

The chain joins TRBV10-3 to TRBJ1-3; D remains unclear. The V end was cut by 2 bases, the J end by 1 base, with 12 bases between. The CDR3 consists of 16 residues. Looked up from germline, CDR1 is ENHRY and CDR2 is SYGVKD. In nucleotides, the CDR3 is TGTGCCATCAGTGAGAGAACTTCTGAGTCTGGAAACACCATATATTTT. This codes for CAISERTSESGNTIYF.

This rearrangement joins TRBV5-1 to TRBJ2-3; 9 nucleotides agree with TRBD2. Looked up from germline, CDR1 is SGHRS and CDR2 is YFSETQ. J gave up 4 bases and V 0 bases, and 18 bases lay outside the gene matches. The CDR3 is 20 amino acids. The CDR3 is CASSLGGERGLLAGPDTQYF. CDR3 nucleotide sequence: TGCGCCAGCAGCTTGGGAGGGGAACGGGGGTTGCTAGCGGGGCCAGATACGCAGTATTTT.

This sequence joins TRBV7-9 and TRBJ1-1; 7 nucleotides agree with TRBD1. With 1 base clipped from V and 7 bases from J, the junction kept 6 bases outside the gene matches. Germline V gives CDR1 SEHNR, CDR2 FQNEAQ (reference sequence). This CDR3 spans 14 amino acids. CDR3 sequence: CASSLGRGTDEAFF. CDR3 coding DNA: TGTGCCAGCAGCTTAGGCAGGGGGACGGATGAAGCTTTCTTT.

This chain joins TRBV2 and TRBJ1-2; 7 nucleotides agree with TRBD1. The CDR3 runs 12 residues. Germline-derived CDR1 and CDR2 are SNHLY and FYNNEI. V was pared by 6 bases and J by 10 bases, with 8 bases of the junction left unmatched. CDR3 amino acids: CASSLTGKLYTF. CDR3 in DNA: TGTGCCAGCAGCCTGACAGGGAAACTCTACACCTTC.

The genes are TRBV9 and TRBJ2-2; D call uncertain. The V and J ends lost 0 bases and 4 bases respectively, with 7 bases between them. CDR3 length equals 14 residues. The germline gives CDR1 SGDLS, CDR2 YYNGEE. CDR3 sequence: CASSVAAGTGELFF. In nucleotides, the CDR3 is TGTGCCAGCAGCGTAGCCGCAGGCACCGGGGAGCTGTTTTTT.

This chain's CDR3 is CASSPRGASTDTQYF. The CDR3 DNA sequence: TGTGCCAGCAGCCCCCGGGGGGCGAGCACAGATACGCAGTATTTT. The chain has TRBV7-7 and TRBJ2-3; D is perhaps TRBD2 (7 bases). V lost 5 bases and J 0 bases, leaving 12 bases between the germline ends. The length of the CDR3 is 15 residues. CDR1 and CDR2 from the germline V gene are SSHAT and FNYEAQ (reference sequence).